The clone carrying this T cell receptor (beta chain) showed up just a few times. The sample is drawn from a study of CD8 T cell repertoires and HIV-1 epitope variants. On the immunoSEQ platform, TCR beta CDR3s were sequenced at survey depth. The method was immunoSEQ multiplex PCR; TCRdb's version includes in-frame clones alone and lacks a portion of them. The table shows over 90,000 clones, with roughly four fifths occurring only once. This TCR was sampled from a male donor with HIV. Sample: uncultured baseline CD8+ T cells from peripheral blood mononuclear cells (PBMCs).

The CDR3 coding sequence is TGTGCCAGCAGCCCCGGGTTCGGGGAGTACTTC. Residues: CASSPGFGEYF. This chain uses TRBV7-2 with TRBJ2-7, with a tentative D call TRBD2 (5 bases). The CDR3 sequence is 11 residues long. CDR1 and CDR2 (germline): SGHTA, FQGNSA. V lost 5 bases and J lost 11, with 13 bases in between.